Listed below are T cell receptor beta chains from one sample, sequenced in a study of shared clonotypes between healthy human individuals. Assay: immunoSEQ multiplex PCR; the TCRdb copy retains only in-frame clones and omits some. The sample has roughly 2 million clones; around 95% are singletons. Material: naive CD4+ T cells sorted from blood. These receptors all come from a man younger than 35 in good health. CDR3s include the opening cysteine and the closing phenylalanine or tryptophan. D genes are given only for firm matches. Not all rows give a size; the values are once, few, many and, for expanded clones, a class.

J gene | clone size | D gene | V gene | CDR3 DNA | CDR3 protein
TRBJ2-5 | NA | NA | TRBV10-2 | TGCGCCAGCAGTGAGTGGGGTGGAGAGACCCAGTACTTC | CASSEWGGETQYF
TRBJ1-1 | NA | NA | TRBV7-8 | TGTGCCACCTCTTGGGGTTTGAACACTGAAGCTTTCTTT | CATSWGLNTEAFF
TRBJ2-2 | NA | NA | TRBV14 | TGTGCCAGCAGCGTGGCTAGCATTCCGGGGACCGGGGAGCTGTTTTTT | CASSVASIPGTGELFF
TRBJ1-3 | NA | TRBD1 | TRBV6-5 | TGTGCCAGCAGCCCCGGGACAGCGGGTGGAAACACCATATATTTT | CASSPGTAGGNTIYF
TRBJ2-7 | NA | NA | TRBV5-1 | TGCGCCAGCAGCTTGGACCCCCAGGGCGAGCAGTACTTC | CASSLDPQGEQYF
TRBJ1-1 | NA | NA | TRBV7-2 | TGTGCCAGCAACCCGACTGGGCAGATTAACACTGAAGCTTTCTTT | CASNPTGQINTEAFF
TRBJ1-2 | once | NA | TRBV7-2 | TGTGCCAGCAGCTTAGTCTACTCGGGATATGGCTACACCTTC | CASSLVYSGYGYTF
TRBJ2-1 | NA | NA | TRBV25-1 | TGTGCCAGCAGTGATCAGCGGAAATCGTGGAATGAGCAGTTCTTC | CASSDQRKSWNEQFF
TRBJ2-7 | NA | NA | TRBV5-4 | TGTGCCAGCAGTCCCGGGCCAACCTACGAGCAGTACTTC | CASSPGPTYEQYF
TRBJ2-3 | few | TRBD2 | TRBV7-6 | TGTGCCAGCAGCGCTAGCGGGGGGCGGCCAGATACGCAGTATTTT | CASSASGGRPDTQYF
TRBJ1-5 | NA | NA | TRBV27 | TGTGCCAGCAGTCCTCAGGGCACGGGTCAGCCCCAGCATTTT | CASSPQGTGQPQHF
TRBJ1-2 | NA | NA | TRBV6-6 | TGTGCCAGCAGTGGGTCCGACCACGGGAACTATGGCTACACCTTC | CASSGSDHGNYGYTF
TRBJ1-2 | NA | NA | TRBV5-8 | TGTGCCAGCAGCCCAGGGACAACTGGCTACACCTTC | CASSPGTTGYTF
TRBJ2-5 | NA | TRBD2 | TRBV7-9 | TGTGCCAGCAGTTCTCCGGGACTAGCGGGAAAAGGGACCCAGTACTTC | CASSSPGLAGKGTQYF